A selection of T cell receptor beta chains follows, all from one sample in a study of blood T cell repertoires in COVID-19. Clones were read by immunoSEQ multiplex PCR, and TCRdb kept only the in-frame ones, dropping some. There are around 170,000 clones in the sample; around 84% occur only once, and about an eighth lies in the top ten. The sequenced sample consisted of peripheral blood. The origin of the receptors is a man younger than 40 with active or convalescent COVID-19. CDR3s include the opening cysteine and the closing phenylalanine or tryptophan. A D gene is named only where the DNA matches it firmly. Clone size is shown for a subset of rows, as once, few, many or a class of expanded clone.

CDR3 length	V gene	D gene	clone size	J gene	CDR3 protein	CDR3 DNA
14	TRBV19	NA	few	TRBJ2-7	CASSYSSFSYEQYF	TGTGCCAGTAGTTACTCCTCGTTCTCCTACGAGCAGTACTTC
13	TRBV7-9	NA	NA	TRBJ1-2	CASSYGGRVGYTF	TGTGCCAGCAGTTATGGGGGCAGGGTCGGCTACACCTTC
15	TRBV19	NA	NA	TRBJ1-5	CASSFGRVGNQPQHF	TGTGCCAGTAGTTTCGGGAGGGTGGGCAATCAGCCCCAGCATTTT
15	TRBV25-1	NA	few	TRBJ2-3	CASSSPGQIKDTQYF	TGTGCCAGCAGTTCCCCTGGACAGATTAAAGATACGCAGTATTTT
20	TRBV10-2	TRBD1	NA	TRBJ2-2	CASLSRDRGLRGPNTGELFF	TGCGCCAGCCTCTCCCGAGACAGGGGGCTCCGCGGCCCGAACACCGGGGAGCTGTTTTTT
13	TRBV7-9	NA	NA	TRBJ1-4	CASSLETGEKLFF	TGTGCCAGCAGCTTAGAAACGGGGGAAAAACTGTTTTTT
13	TRBV28	TRBD1	NA	TRBJ2-1	CASSSADRNEQFF	TGTGCCAGCAGTTCGGCGGACAGGAATGAGCAGTTCTTC
15	TRBV24-1	NA	NA	TRBJ2-5	CATSEAGLGGETQYF	TGTGCCACCAGTGAAGCCGGGCTGGGAGGAGAGACCCAGTACTTC
13	TRBV5-1	TRBD1	NA	TRBJ1-2	CASSSDRGLGYTF	TGCGCCAGCAGCTCCGACAGGGGGTTAGGCTACACCTTC
16	TRBV6-2/TRBV6-3	TRBD2	NA	TRBJ2-1	CASSEQLAAPYNEQFF	TGTGCCAGCAGTGAGCAACTAGCGGCCCCCTACAATGAGCAGTTCTTC
15	TRBV21-1	NA	NA	TRBJ2-3	CASSKKYQPERTQYF	TGTGCCAGCAGCAAAAAGTACCAACCTGAGCGAACGCAGTATTTT
14	TRBV6-1	NA	NA	TRBJ1-5	CASSAAVGGQPQHF	TGTGCCAGCAGTGCAGCGGTAGGCGGTCAGCCCCAGCATTTT
14	TRBV6-2/TRBV6-3	TRBD1	NA	TRBJ1-1	CASSEGAESSEAFF	TGTGCCAGCAGTGAGGGGGCGGAAAGCTCTGAAGCTTTCTTT
19	TRBV12-5	TRBD1	NA	TRBJ1-3	CASGLIGQGSSHSGNTIYF	TGTGCTAGTGGTTTGATCGGACAGGGCAGCTCCCACTCTGGAAACACCATATATTTT
15	TRBV3-1/TRBV3-2	TRBD1	NA	TRBJ1-2	CASSQARRGIYGYTF	TGTGCCAGCAGCCAAGCGCGCAGGGGGATTTATGGCTACACCTTC
15	TRBV5-1	TRBD1	NA	TRBJ1-2	CASSFQGARENGYTF	TGCGCCAGCAGCTTTCAGGGGGCGCGAGAAAATGGCTACACCTTC
17	TRBV19	NA	NA	TRBJ1-5	CASSLTAKYPQNQPQHF	TGTGCCAGTAGTTTGACAGCGAAGTATCCCCAAAATCAGCCCCAGCATTTT
19	TRBV5-6	NA	NA	TRBJ2-5	CASSRMGLDPGFSQETQYF	TGTGCCAGCAGCCGAATGGGCCTCGACCCAGGGTTTAGCCAAGAGACCCAGTACTTC
15	TRBV9	NA	once	TRBJ1-3	CASSGEREPGNTIYF	TGTGCCAGCAGCGGGGAGAGGGAACCTGGAAACACCATATATTTT
17	TRBV3-1/TRBV3-2	TRBD1	NA	TRBJ1-1	CASSPWPFTGGSTEAFF	TGTGCCAGCAGCCCGTGGCCCTTTACAGGGGGTAGCACTGAAGCTTTCTTT
15	TRBV27	TRBD2	NA	TRBJ2-3	CASSGTSGGFYTQYF	TGTGCCAGCAGTGGCACTAGCGGGGGCTTTTATACGCAGTATTTT
16	TRBV21-1	NA	NA	TRBJ1-1	CASSKALYRENTEAFF	TGTGCCAGCAGCAAAGCGCTTTACCGGGAGAACACTGAAGCTTTCTTT
13	TRBV14	NA	NA	TRBJ1-2	CASSRIRQDGYTF	TGTGCCAGCAGCCGGATCAGGCAAGACGGCTACACCTTC
15	TRBV28	NA	NA	TRBJ1-1	CASSSLGVLNTEAFF	TGTGCCAGCAGTTCCCTCGGGGTTTTGAACACTGAAGCTTTCTTT
19	TRBV27	NA	NA	TRBJ2-3	CASSLSRDLDREWTDTQYF	TGTGCCAGCAGTTTGAGCAGGGACCTTGACCGGGAGTGGACAGATACGCAGTATTTT
16	TRBV9	NA	NA	TRBJ2-6	CASSATDSLGANVLTF	TGTGCCAGCAGCGCAACGGACAGTCTGGGGGCCAACGTCCTGACTTTC
14	TRBV27	NA	NA	TRBJ1-1	CASSLYAEGTEAFF	TGTGCCAGCAGTTTATACGCAGAGGGCACTGAAGCTTTCTTT
11	TRBV28	NA	few	TRBJ1-2	CATYPIDGYTF	TGTGCCACCTACCCCATCGATGGCTACACCTTC
14	TRBV6-5	NA	NA	TRBJ2-1	CASSRPVSSNEQFF	TGTGCCAGCAGTCGCCCCGTATCCAGCAATGAGCAGTTCTTC
13	TRBV11-2	TRBD2	NA	TRBJ2-1	CASSFQRGNEQFF	TGTGCCAGCAGCTTCCAGCGGGGTAATGAGCAGTTCTTC
16	TRBV6-4	NA	NA	TRBJ1-5	CASSDHAGVYNQPQHF	TGTGCCAGCAGTGACCACGCAGGGGTCTACAATCAGCCCCAGCATTTT
16	TRBV6-5	NA	NA	TRBJ2-3	CASSYSTGTNTDTQYF	TGTGCCAGCAGTTACTCGACAGGTACAAACACAGATACGCAGTATTTT
16	TRBV18	NA	NA	TRBJ1-6	CASSPPTGSYNSPLHF	TGTGCCAGCTCACCGCCCACGGGCTCCTATAATTCACCCCTCCACTTT
12	TRBV10-3	TRBD1	NA	TRBJ1-2	CAIGQANYGYTF	TGTGCCATCGGACAGGCTAACTATGGCTACACCTTC
19	TRBV2	NA	NA	TRBJ2-2	CAARGRPEGRIANTGELFF	TGTGCCGCCCGCGGTCGGCCGGAGGGAAGGATCGCGAACACCGGGGAGCTGTTTTTT
13	TRBV11-1	TRBD1	NA	TRBJ1-2	CASSAGGRRGYTF	TGTGCCAGCAGCGCAGGGGGCAGAAGGGGCTACACCTTC
13	TRBV30	NA	few	TRBJ1-1	CAWSGLANTEAFF	TGTGCCTGGAGTGGGTTGGCGAACACTGAAGCTTTCTTT
17	TRBV6-1	TRBD1	once	TRBJ1-4	CASSGTGGVATNEKLFF	TGTGCCAGCAGTGGGACAGGGGGCGTTGCAACTAATGAAAAACTGTTTTTT
15	TRBV11-3	NA	NA	TRBJ1-1	CASSFSGELNTEAFF	TGTGCCAGCAGCTTCTCAGGGGAATTGAACACTGAAGCTTTCTTT
17	TRBV2	NA	NA	TRBJ1-2	CASSHGRGGAGNYGYTF	TGTGCCAGCAGCCACGGTCGTGGGGGGGCTGGGAACTATGGCTACACCTTC
17	TRBV13	TRBD2	NA	TRBJ2-3	CASSFPSGRGSTDTQYF	TGTGCCAGCAGTTTTCCTAGCGGGAGGGGTAGCACAGATACGCAGTATTTT
16	TRBV6-6	TRBD2	NA	TRBJ2-2	CASRTGSGSNPGELFF	TGTGCCAGCAGGACGGGGAGCGGGAGTAATCCCGGGGAGCTGTTTTTT
9	TRBV19	NA	few	TRBJ1-2	CATADGYTF	TGTGCCACAGCGGATGGCTACACCTTC
13	TRBV27	NA	NA	TRBJ1-2	CASRAYGGDGYTF	TGTGCCAGCAGGGCTTACGGGGGAGATGGCTACACCTTC
21	TRBV3-1/TRBV3-2	TRBD2	once	TRBJ2-3	CASSLGRGLAGEQPSTDTQYF	TGTGCCAGCAGCCTCGGCCGCGGACTAGCGGGAGAGCAACCTAGCACAGATACGCAGTATTTT